One sample yielded the 19 T cell receptor beta chains listed below, sequenced in a study of blood T cells in healthy people across ages (dated by TCRdb to the mid-2010s). Library preparation used 5' RACE. TCRdb names Illumina HiSeq 2500 as the instrument used. The second PCR ran for roughly 7 to 12 cycles and used a J-beta primer mix along with a sample-barcoded 5' primer. TCRdb trimmed public reads at Q25 via fastp, called clones via MiXCR and kept in-frame beta chains. A single entry per CDR3 protein holds the most common genes and DNA from its merged rows. Across this sample there are roughly 800,000 distinct CDR3 sequences, with less than 70% seen only once. The ten largest clones add up to under 50% of the sample. Sequenced material: blood. These receptors were taken from a man older than 75 in good health.

The sample holds a few counts of this clonotype. DNA of the CDR3: TGTGCCAGCAGTGACGTTAGCGGATTCAACTCCTACAATGAGCAGTTCTTC. It yields the protein CASSDVSGFNSYNEQFF. The rearrangement links TRBV2 to TRBJ2-1; D possibly corresponds to TRBD2 (6 bases). The CDR3 is 17 residues long. Deletions cut 3 bases from V and 0 bases from J, with 15 bases between. CDR1 and CDR2 (germline): SNHLY, FYNNEI.

The chain carries TRBV2 and TRBJ2-4; 7 bases agree with TRBD2. Germline lookup yields CDR1 SNHLY and CDR2 FYNNEI. J was trimmed by 0 bases and V by 2 bases; bases with no gene match: 10. This CDR3 is 18 amino acids long. The CDR3 bases are TGTGCCAGCAGTGAACTAGGGACTACCACTTTAGCCAAAAACATTCAGTACTTC. It yields the protein CASSELGTTTLAKNIQYF.

Concerning this clonotype itself: A read error may account for a junction end that differs from germline. V is TRBV5-1 and J is TRBJ2-3, with D hard to call. From germline, CDR1 is SGHRS and CDR2 YFSETQ. CDR3 length: 15 residues. DNA of the CDR3: TGCGCCGGCAGCTTGGCCCCGGTTAGCACAGATACGCAGTATTTT. The encoded protein is CAGSLAPVSTDTQYF.

The V and J genes are TRBV27 and TRBJ2-5, with 10 bases identical to TRBD1. The J call is uncertain, as TRBJ2-1 better fits the DNA end. Germline V gene data show CDR1 as MNHEY and CDR2 as SMNVEV (reference sequence). This CDR3 comprises 13 residues. DNA of the CDR3: TGTGCCAGCAGTGGGGACAGGGGTGAGACCCAGTTCTTC. It specifies CASSGDRGETQFF.

This chain uses TRBV10-1 with TRBJ1-2, with D tentatively TRBD1 (6 bases). Germline V CDR1 and CDR2: WNHNN, SYGVQD (reference sequence). Trimming removed 0 bases at V and 4 bases at J, with 6 bases between. The CDR3 extends over 13 amino acids. The chain's CDR3 is CASSESGAYGYTF. CDR3 sequence (DNA): TGCGCCAGCAGTGAGTCGGGGGCCTATGGCTACACCTTC.

The chain carries TRBV21-1 and TRBJ2-4. The better agreement between TRBJ2-7 and the DNA end casts doubt on the J call. TRBV21-1 is a pseudogene. There are 13 residues in the CDR3. For the CDR3, the DNA is TGTGCCAGCAGCAAAGATCACAGCTACGAGCAGTACTTC. Its translation: CASSKDHSYEQYF.

This clonotype was detected only a few times. For the CDR3, the DNA is TGTGCCAGCAGTGACTATAAGTCCTACGAGCAGTACTTC. Protein product: CASSDYKSYEQYF. The chain recombines TRBV25-1 with TRBJ2-7; no clear D. V lost 3 bases to trimming and J lost 1 base, with 7 bases between them. Germline V CDR1 and CDR2: MGHDK, SYGVNS. The CDR3 sequence is 13 residues long.

The chain joins TRBV9 to TRBJ2-1; 7 nucleotides match TRBD2. With V trimmed by 4 bases and J by 7 bases, 2 bases remained unmatched. The CDR3 spans 12 residues. Germline values: CDR1 SGDLS, CDR2 YYNGEE. The CDR3 sequence: CASSMRENEQFF. In DNA form, the CDR3 reads TGTGCCAGCAGCATGCGGGAGAATGAGCAGTTCTTC.

The chain employs TRBV6-5 and TRBJ2-5, with D possibly being TRBD2 (6 bases). The CDR3 covers 14 residues. Germline V gene sequence: CDR1 MNHEY, CDR2 SVGAGI. V was cut by 6 bases and J by 11 bases, with 22 bases left in between. CDR3 sequence reads: CASRRERVRNEQYF. CDR3 DNA: TGTGCCAGCAGGAGGGAGCGGGTGAGGAATGAGCAGTACTTC.

The rearrangement uses TRBV7-3 and TRBJ2-3; 13 nucleotides agree with TRBD2. The CDR3 has 16 amino acids. Germline trimming cut 4 bases from V and 4 bases from J; bases unmatched to any gene: 5. The germline V gene has CDR1 SGHTA and CDR2 FQGTGA. The DNA of the CDR3 is TGTGCCAGCAGCTCCAGACTAGCGGGAGGATCAGATACGCAGTATTTT. It codes for CASSSRLAGGSDTQYF.

The genes are TRBV29-1 and TRBJ2-1, with D unclear. V gave up 3 bases and J gave up 1 base, with 7 bases separating them. The CDR3 loop spans 13 amino acids. Germline-derived CDR1 and CDR2 are SQVTM and ANQGSEA. In DNA form, the CDR3 reads TGCAGCGTTGAGAGGCGATCCTACAATGAGCAGTTCTTC. Translating gives CSVERRSYNEQFF.

This rearrangement joins TRBV15 to TRBJ2-7; D uncertain. Germline CDR1 and CDR2: LNHNV and YYDKDF (reference sequence). CDR3 length: 13 residues. V was pared by 4 bases and J by 3 bases, with 10 bases between. CDR3 protein: CATSTDARYEQYF. DNA for the CDR3: TGTGCCACCAGCACGGACGCTCGCTACGAGCAGTACTTC.

V is TRBV24-1 and J is TRBJ2-7; possibly TRBD2 for D (6 bases). The J call may be mistaken, given a closer DNA end match to TRBJ2-5. The CDR3 runs 14 residues. Germline V CDR1 and CDR2: KGHDR, SFDVKD. CDR3 region: CATSPGQGGETQYF. The CDR3 DNA sequence: TGTGCCACCTCCCCGGGGCAGGGAGGAGAGACCCAGTACTTC.

The chain uses TRBV20-1 and TRBJ2-1; D might be TRBD2 (6 bases). This CDR3 has 15 residues. Germline lookup yields CDR1 DFQATT and CDR2 SNEGSKA (reference sequence). Trimming took off 2 bases at V and 5 bases at J, with 16 bases between the two ends. CDR3 residues: CSARIGGGKDNEQFF. The CDR3 coding sequence is TGCAGTGCTAGAATTGGTGGCGGGAAGGACAATGAGCAGTTCTTC.

CDR3: CASSPTRVNTEAFF. DNA for the CDR3: TGTGCCAGCTCACCAACACGGGTCAACACTGAAGCTTTCTTT. V usage is TRBV18 and J usage is TRBJ1-1, with unresolved D. V was pared by 2 bases and J by 2 bases, with 9 bases between. In germline, CDR1 is KGHSH, CDR2 LQKENI. There are 14 residues in the CDR3.

This chain connects TRBV7-8 to TRBJ1-4, with TRBD1 as a possible D gene (5 bases). Trimming took off 5 bases at V and 6 bases at J, with 19 bases between the two ends. CDR3 length equals 16 residues. The germline gives CDR1 SGHVS, CDR2 FQNEAQ. CDR3 in amino acids: CASSGGLIGVDEKLFF. The CDR3 region has the DNA TGTGCCAGCAGCGGCGGTTTAATAGGGGTGGATGAAAAACTGTTTTTT.

This clonotype was detected only a few times. This sequence joins TRBV12-1 and TRBJ2-1; the table's D gene call, TRBD2, was not cross checked with the DNA. TRBV12-1 is a pseudogene. This CDR3 has 17 residues. CDR3: CASSLLRTSDSPNEQFF. Here the CDR3 DNA reads TGTGCCAGCAGCCTGCTGAGGACTAGCGACTCGCCCAATGAGCAGTTCTTC.

This clonotype has a handful of counts. The genes are TRBV4-1 and TRBJ2-7, with D possibly being TRBD1 (5 bases). The germline V gene encodes CDR1 MGHRA and CDR2 YSYEKL. The CDR3 has 14 amino acids. Trimming took off 0 bases at V and 3 bases at J, with 9 bases between the two ends. CDR3 bases: TGCGCCAGCAGCCAAGAAGGGCAGGGCTACGAGCAGTACTTC. This codes for CASSQEGQGYEQYF.

The J gene is TRBJ1-4, the V gene TRBV7-9, with 9 bases lining up with TRBD1. CDR1 and CDR2 (germline): SEHNR, FQNEAQ (reference sequence). V trimming: 5 bases; J trimming: 0 bases; junction bases outside the gene matches: 10. The CDR3 spans 18 residues. Written as DNA, the CDR3 is TGTGCCAGCAGCCCCCGGACAGGGGCCGCTGCAACTAATGAAAAACTGTTTTTT. Encoded protein: CASSPRTGAAATNEKLFF.